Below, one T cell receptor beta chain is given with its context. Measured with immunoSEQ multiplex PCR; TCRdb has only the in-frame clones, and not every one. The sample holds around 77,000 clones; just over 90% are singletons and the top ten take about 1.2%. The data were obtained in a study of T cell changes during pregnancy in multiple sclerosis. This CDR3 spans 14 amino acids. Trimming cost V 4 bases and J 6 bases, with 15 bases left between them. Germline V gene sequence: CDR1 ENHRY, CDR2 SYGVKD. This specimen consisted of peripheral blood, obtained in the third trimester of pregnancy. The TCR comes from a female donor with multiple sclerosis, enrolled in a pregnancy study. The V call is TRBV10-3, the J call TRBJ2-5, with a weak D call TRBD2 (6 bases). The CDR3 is CAISAGLPGQTQYF. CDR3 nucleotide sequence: TGTGCCATCAGTGCGGGACTCCCTGGTCAGACCCAGTACTTC.